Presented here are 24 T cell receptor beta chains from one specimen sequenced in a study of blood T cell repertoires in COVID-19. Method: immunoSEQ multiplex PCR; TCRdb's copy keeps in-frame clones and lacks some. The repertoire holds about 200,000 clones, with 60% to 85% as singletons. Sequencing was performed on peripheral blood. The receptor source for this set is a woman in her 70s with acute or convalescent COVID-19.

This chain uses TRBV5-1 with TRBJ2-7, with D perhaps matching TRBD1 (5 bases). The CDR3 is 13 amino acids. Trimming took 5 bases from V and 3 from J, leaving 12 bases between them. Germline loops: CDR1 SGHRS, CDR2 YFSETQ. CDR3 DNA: TGCGCCAGCAGTAGGGGCACGGACTACGAGCAGTACTTC. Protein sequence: CASSRGTDYEQYF.

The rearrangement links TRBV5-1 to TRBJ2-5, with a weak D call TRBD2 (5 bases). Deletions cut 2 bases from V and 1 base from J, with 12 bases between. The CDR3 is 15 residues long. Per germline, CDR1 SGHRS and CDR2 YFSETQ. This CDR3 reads CASSFEGRSQETQYF. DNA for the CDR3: TGCGCCAGCAGCTTCGAGGGCCGTTCCCAAGAGACCCAGTACTTC.

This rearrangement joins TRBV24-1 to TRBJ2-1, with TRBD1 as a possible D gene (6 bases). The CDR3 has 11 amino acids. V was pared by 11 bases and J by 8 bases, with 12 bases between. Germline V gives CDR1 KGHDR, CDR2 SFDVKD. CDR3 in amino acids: CAIKQGDEQFF. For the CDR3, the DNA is TGTGCCATAAAACAGGGAGATGAGCAGTTCTTC.

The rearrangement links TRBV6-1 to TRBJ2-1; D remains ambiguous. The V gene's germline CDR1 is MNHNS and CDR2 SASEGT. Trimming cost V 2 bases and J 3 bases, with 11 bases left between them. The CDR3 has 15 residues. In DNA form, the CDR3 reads TGTGCCAGCAGTGAAACCGACGGCGGCTACAATGAGCAGTTCTTC. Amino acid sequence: CASSETDGGYNEQFF.

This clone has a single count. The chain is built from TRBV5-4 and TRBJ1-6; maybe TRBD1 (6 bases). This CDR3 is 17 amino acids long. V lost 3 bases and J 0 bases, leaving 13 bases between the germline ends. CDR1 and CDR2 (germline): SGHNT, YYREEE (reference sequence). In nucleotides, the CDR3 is TGTGCCAGCAGCTCGAAAGGACAGAGCTCCTATAATTCACCCCTCCACTTT. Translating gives CASSSKGQSSYNSPLHF.

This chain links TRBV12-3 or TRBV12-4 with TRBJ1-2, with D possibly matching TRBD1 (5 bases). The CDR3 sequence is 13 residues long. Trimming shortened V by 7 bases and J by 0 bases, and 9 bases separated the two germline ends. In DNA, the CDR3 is TGTGCCAGCACCCCACAGGCTAACTATGGCTACACCTTC. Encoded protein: CASTPQANYGYTF.

The CDR3 DNA reads TGTGCCAGCACGGGTTTGACGGAGTCACCCCTCCACTTT. Encoded protein: CASTGLTESPLHF. This rearrangement joins TRBV2 to TRBJ1-6; D is uncertain. CDR3 size: 13 residues. Germline CDR1 and CDR2: SNHLY and FYNNEI. V was shortened by 7 bases and J by 10 bases, with 14 bases between the two germline ends.

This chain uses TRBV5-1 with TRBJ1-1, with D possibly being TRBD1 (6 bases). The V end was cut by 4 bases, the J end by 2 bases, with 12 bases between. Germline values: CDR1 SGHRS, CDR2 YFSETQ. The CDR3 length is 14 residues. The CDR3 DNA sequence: TGCGCCAGCAGCACCCGGACAGCTAACACTGAAGCTTTCTTT. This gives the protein CASSTRTANTEAFF.

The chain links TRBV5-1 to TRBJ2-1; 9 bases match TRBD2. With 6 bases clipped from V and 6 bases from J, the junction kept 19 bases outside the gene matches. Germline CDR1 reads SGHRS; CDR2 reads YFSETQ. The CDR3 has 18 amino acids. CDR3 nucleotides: TGCGCCAGCAAAAAGCGGGAGGTGGATTCTTTGGGCGGCAATGAGCAGTTCTTC. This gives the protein CASKKREVDSLGGNEQFF.

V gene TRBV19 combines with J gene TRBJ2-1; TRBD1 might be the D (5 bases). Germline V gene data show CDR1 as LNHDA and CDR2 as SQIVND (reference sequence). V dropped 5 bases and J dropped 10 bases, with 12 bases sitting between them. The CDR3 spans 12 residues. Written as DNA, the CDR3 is TGTGCCAGTAGTCTTCAAAGGGGCGAGCAGTTCTTC. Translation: CASSLQRGEQFF.

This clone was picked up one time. CDR3 nucleotide sequence: TGTGCCAGCTCACGACTAGCGGGAGTTCGCGAGCAGTACTTC. Translating it yields CASSRLAGVREQYF. The rearrangement joins TRBV18 to TRBJ2-7, with 12 bases that match TRBD2. The CDR3 loop spans 14 amino acids. V shed 4 bases, J shed 6 bases, and the junction held 4 bases outside the gene matches. Germline V gene sequence: CDR1 KGHSH, CDR2 LQKENI.

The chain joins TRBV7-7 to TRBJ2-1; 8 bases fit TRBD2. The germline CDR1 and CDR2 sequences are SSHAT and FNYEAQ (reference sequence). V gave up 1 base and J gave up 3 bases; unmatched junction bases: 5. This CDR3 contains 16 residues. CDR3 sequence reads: CASSLGASGGYNEQFF. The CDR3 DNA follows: TGTGCCAGCAGCTTAGGAGCGAGCGGGGGCTACAATGAGCAGTTCTTC.

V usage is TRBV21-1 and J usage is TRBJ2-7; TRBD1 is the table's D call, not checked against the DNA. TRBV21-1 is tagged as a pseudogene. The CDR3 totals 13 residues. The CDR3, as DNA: TGTGCCAGCAGCCCCGGGACAGGCTACGAGCAGTACTTC. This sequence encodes CASSPGTGYEQYF.

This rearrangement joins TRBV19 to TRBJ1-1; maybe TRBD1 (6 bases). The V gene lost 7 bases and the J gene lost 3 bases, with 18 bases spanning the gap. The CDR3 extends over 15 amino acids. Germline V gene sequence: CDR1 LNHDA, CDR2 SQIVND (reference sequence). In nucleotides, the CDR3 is TGTGCCAGTACCGTTAATGTAGGGGGGGACACTGAAGCTTTCTTT. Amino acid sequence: CASTVNVGGDTEAFF.

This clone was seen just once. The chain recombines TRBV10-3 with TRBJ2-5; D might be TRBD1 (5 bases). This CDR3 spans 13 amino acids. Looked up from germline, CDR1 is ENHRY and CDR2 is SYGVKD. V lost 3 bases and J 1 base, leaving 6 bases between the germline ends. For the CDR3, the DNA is TGTGCCATCAGTGACAGGGCCCAAGAGACCCAGTACTTC. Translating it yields CAISDRAQETQYF.

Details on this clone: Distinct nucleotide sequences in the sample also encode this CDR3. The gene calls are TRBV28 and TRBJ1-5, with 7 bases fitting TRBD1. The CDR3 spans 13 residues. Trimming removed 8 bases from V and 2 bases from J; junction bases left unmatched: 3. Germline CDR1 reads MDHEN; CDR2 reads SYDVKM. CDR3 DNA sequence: TGTGCCAGCCGAGGGGGCGGCAATCAGCCCCAGCATTTT. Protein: CASRGGGNQPQHF.

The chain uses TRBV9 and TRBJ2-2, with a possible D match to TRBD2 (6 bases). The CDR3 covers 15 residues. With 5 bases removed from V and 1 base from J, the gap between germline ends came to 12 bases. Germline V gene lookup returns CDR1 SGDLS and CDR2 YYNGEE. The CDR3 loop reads CASSPWGVNTGELFF. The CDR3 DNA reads TGTGCCAGCAGTCCTTGGGGGGTGAACACCGGGGAGCTGTTTTTT.

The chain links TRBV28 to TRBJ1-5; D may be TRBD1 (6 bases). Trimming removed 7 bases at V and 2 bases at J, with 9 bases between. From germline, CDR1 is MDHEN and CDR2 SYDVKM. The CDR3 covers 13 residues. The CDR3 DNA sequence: TGTGCCAGCAAACAGGGAGGCAATCAGCCCCAGCATTTT. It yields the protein CASKQGGNQPQHF.

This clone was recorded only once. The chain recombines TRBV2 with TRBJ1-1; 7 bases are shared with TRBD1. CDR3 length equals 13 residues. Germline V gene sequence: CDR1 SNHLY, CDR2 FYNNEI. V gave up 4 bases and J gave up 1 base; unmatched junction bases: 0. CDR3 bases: TGTGCCAGCAGTGGACAGGGGAACACTGAAGCTTTCTTT. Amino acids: CASSGQGNTEAFF.

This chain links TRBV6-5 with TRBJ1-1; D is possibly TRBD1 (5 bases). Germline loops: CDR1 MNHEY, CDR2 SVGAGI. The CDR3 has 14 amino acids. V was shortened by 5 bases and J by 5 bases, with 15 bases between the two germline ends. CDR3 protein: CASSPPGGGTEAFF. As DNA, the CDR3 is TGTGCCAGCAGTCCCCCTGGGGGGGGGACTGAAGCTTTCTTT.

CDR3 bases: TGTGCCAGCAGTCCCCGACAGGGAAGCTCCTACAATGAGCAGTTCTTC. Protein sequence: CASSPRQGSSYNEQFF. This rearrangement joins TRBV27 to TRBJ2-1, with TRBD1 matching 7 bases. In germline, CDR1 is MNHEY, CDR2 SMNVEV (reference sequence). This CDR3 has 16 residues. V lost 5 bases to trimming and J lost 0 bases; unmatched junction nucleotides: 7.

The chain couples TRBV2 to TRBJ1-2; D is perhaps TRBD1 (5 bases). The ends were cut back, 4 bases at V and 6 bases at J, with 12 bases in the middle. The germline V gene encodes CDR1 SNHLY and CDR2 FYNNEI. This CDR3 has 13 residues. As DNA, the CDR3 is TGTGCCAGCAGTGCGTCGACAGATAATGGCTACACCTTC. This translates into CASSASTDNGYTF.

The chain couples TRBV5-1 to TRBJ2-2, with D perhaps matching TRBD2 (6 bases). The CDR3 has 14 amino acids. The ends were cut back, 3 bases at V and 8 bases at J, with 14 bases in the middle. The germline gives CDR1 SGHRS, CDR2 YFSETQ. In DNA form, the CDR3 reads TGCGCCAGCAGCTCGGGAGAAAACGGGGGGGAGCTGTTTTTT. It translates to CASSSGENGGELFF.

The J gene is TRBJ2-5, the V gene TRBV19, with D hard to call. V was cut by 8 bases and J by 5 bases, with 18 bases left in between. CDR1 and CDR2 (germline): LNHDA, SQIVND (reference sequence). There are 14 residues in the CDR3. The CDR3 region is CASAAEAWRETQYF. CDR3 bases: TGTGCCAGTGCCGCCGAGGCCTGGCGGGAGACCCAGTACTTC.